A selection of T cell receptor beta chains follows, all from one sample in a study of T cells expressing NK-cell markers. TCRdb re-analyzed the 5' RACE reads; it lists each CDR3 protein once, without DNA. There are over 150,000 distinct CDR3 sequences in the sample, with 30% to 45% held by the top ten. Material for sequencing was blood T cells: a sorted CD56 or NKG2C T cell subset, CD4+ or CD8+ T cells, or bulk PBMC T cells (not recorded which). The receptors were sampled from a woman between 45 and 65 years old in good health. CDR3s include the opening cysteine and the closing phenylalanine or tryptophan.

j_gene | v_gene | CDR3aa
TRBJ2-1 | TRBV20-1 | CSASGLATESYNEQFF
TRBJ1-1 | TRBV4-1 | CASSHEGAGVNTEAFF
TRBJ2-1 | TRBV4-1 | CASSQNPRDEQFF
TRBJ2-1 | TRBV7-9 | CASSDLRAGEIYNEQFF
TRBJ2-5 | TRBV30 | CAWSEGAAFETQYF
TRBJ2-5 | TRBV29-1 | CSVAGASGTNQETQYF
TRBJ2-1 | TRBV4-1 | CASSPGEGANYNEQFF
TRBJ1-1 | TRBV29-1 | CSAGQALGKAEAFF
TRBJ2-1 | TRBV20-1 | CSARDLGYPNYNEQFF
TRBJ1-2 | TRBV5-1 | CASSSDRENYGYTF
TRBJ2-7 | TRBV20-1 | CSAAKDREPYEQYF
TRBJ2-3 | TRBV10-2 | CASKHSGTEGWPTDTQYF
TRBJ2-7 | TRBV4-1 | CASSQTAGTGYEQYF
TRBJ2-1 | TRBV19 | CASTPGGSWNEQFF
TRBJ2-7 | TRBV3-1 | CASWTSGSSEQYF
TRBJ1-2 | TRBV4-1 | CASSHTPGQGSYGYTF
TRBJ2-1 | TRBV7-7 | CASSFRDRSPYNEQFF
TRBJ2-1 | TRBV7-8 | CASSFEAITNEQFF
TRBJ2-1 | TRBV4-1 | CASSHSREKQFF
TRBJ1-2 | TRBV15 | CATSRANRAGYTF
TRBJ1-5 | TRBV10-2 | CASSDSGSYQPQHF
TRBJ2-7 | TRBV12-5 | CASGPSDITSYEQYF
TRBJ2-1 | TRBV7-2 | CATSLGPVSYNEQFF
TRBJ2-7 | TRBV15 | CATSSDRGGGYEQYF
TRBJ1-1 | TRBV10-3 | CAILQDSSYTEAFF
TRBJ2-2 | TRBV2 | CASREGRSNTGELFF
TRBJ2-1 | TRBV29-1 | CSVDLRDTEADEQFF
TRBJ1-5 | TRBV24-1 | CATSGLDRARPQHF
TRBJ1-2 | TRBV28 | CASIAGVMSYGYTF
TRBJ2-5 | TRBV9 | CASSVVPGGGETQYF
TRBJ2-3 | TRBV12-3/TRBV12-4 | CASSQGAHTDTQYF
TRBJ1-1 | TRBV12-3/TRBV12-4 | CASSFHGRPNTEAFF
TRBJ1-6 | TRBV20-1 | CSATRGESNSPLHF
TRBJ2-5 | TRBV7-6 | CASSFLRQGTQETQYF
TRBJ1-1 | TRBV29-1 | CSGNRENTEAFF
TRBJ1-2 | TRBV5-1 | CASSLRQPSDGYTF
TRBJ1-1 | TRBV27 | CASRSLTGGTEAFF
TRBJ2-7 | TRBV29-1 | CSVVADGLAAYEQYF
TRBJ2-5 | TRBV27 | CASSPLAARETQYF
TRBJ1-5 | TRBV7-9 | CASSFTGTGQPQHF
TRBJ2-1 | TRBV3-1 | CATAGGGDNEQFF
TRBJ2-3 | TRBV12-3/TRBV12-4 | CASSLGGRTDTQYF
TRBJ2-1 | TRBV15 | CATSKERTGQQGDEQFF
TRBJ2-5 | TRBV7-6 | CASRPPSSGRQETQYF
TRBJ1-3 | TRBV7-8 | CASIPDGSSGNTIYF
TRBJ2-7 | TRBV20-1 | CSAREGAEVSGRSPYEQYF
TRBJ2-5 | TRBV25-1 | CASSGSSGRQETQYF
TRBJ2-7 | TRBV20-1 | CSARGVAAYEQYF
TRBJ2-5 | TRBV7-9 | CASSPRFGTQYF
TRBJ2-1 | TRBV4-1 | CASSQDLLGGTVRYNEQFF
TRBJ2-3 | TRBV20-1 | CSARDLAGGMDTQYF
TRBJ2-7 | TRBV9 | CASSELAGGSYEQYF
TRBJ2-1 | TRBV7-9 | CASSPLAGINYNEQFF
TRBJ1-1 | TRBV29-1 | CSVGLGTEAFF
TRBJ2-1 | TRBV5-1 | CASTESYNEQFF
TRBJ2-7 | TRBV5-1 | CASRAGESVTYEQYF
TRBJ2-7 | TRBV2 | CASTQGWYEQYF
TRBJ2-1 | TRBV11-3 | CASSPGGLEFF